This note documents a single T cell receptor beta chain sequence. Other DNA sequences in this specimen translate into the identical CDR3. Germline CDR1 is SGHRS and CDR2 is YFSETQ. The CDR3 sequence is 13 residues long. V lost 5 bases, J lost 2 bases, and 11 bases lay in between. The naive CD8 population came from CD45RO-negative cells selected for CCR7, without terminally differentiated effector memory CD45RA+ cells. Study donors comprised healthy, HIV-negative adults devoid of recent acute infection or vaccination. This sample was taken from a study of shared clonotypes between healthy human individuals. Study summary: Donor ages ranged 18 to 49 years: two women, a few men.

It was at deep level that the assay was run. Profiling relied on immunoSEQ multiplex PCR, and the TCRdb table lists in-frame clones only, not all of them. The profile shows around 2,000,000 clones, approximately 95% of them singletons. This clonotype originated in a man between 18 and 29 years old in good health. The V call is TRBV5-1, the J call TRBJ2-7, with no clear D. The sequenced sample consisted of naive CD8+ T cells sorted from blood. This CDR3 is CASSFGLAYEQYF. In DNA form, the CDR3 reads TGCGCCAGCAGTTTCGGGCTTGCCTACGAGCAGTACTTC.